These T cell receptor beta chains were read from a single sample in a study of T cells in narcolepsy. The table came from immunoSEQ multiplex PCR; TCRdb's copy has only in-frame clones and leaves some out. Of over 10,000 clones detected, 85% to 90% appear once; the ten largest clones hold approximately 1.8%. The specimen was CD45RA- memory CD4+ T cells from PBMCs. The receptors stem from a human donor with narcolepsy. CDR3s include the opening cysteine and the closing phenylalanine or tryptophan. The D gene is left open where the match is weak. Clone size is stated in some rows and not others, as once, few, many or a class when expanded.

cdr3_nt	cdr3_aa	j_call	d_call	v_call	clone_size
TGTGCCAGCAGTCCGGGACTAGCGGGACGATTGTCTCTTGAGCAGTACTTC	CASSPGLAGRLSLEQYF	TRBJ2-5	TRBD2	TRBV2	.
TGTGCCAGCAGCTTGCGGACTAGCGGGAGCGAGCAGTACTTC	CASSLRTSGSEQYF	TRBJ2-7	TRBD2	TRBV9	.
TGTGCCAGTAGTCTGGGGGGAAGGTACGAGCAGTACTTC	CASSLGGRYEQYF	TRBJ2-7	.	TRBV19	.
TGTGCCAGCAGCTTGAACAGGTTCACAGATACGCAGTATTTT	CASSLNRFTDTQYF	TRBJ2-3	.	TRBV5-6	.
TGTGCCAGCAGCCTTACAGGGGGTATGTACAATGAGCAGTTCTTC	CASSLTGGMYNEQFF	TRBJ2-1	TRBD1	TRBV7-9	.
TGTGCCAGTAACCCAGTACAGGGGCACACCGGGGAGCTGTTTTTT	CASNPVQGHTGELFF	TRBJ2-2	TRBD1	TRBV19	.
TGTGCCAGCAGCCTCGACAGGGTGAGCTCTGGAAACACCATATATTTT	CASSLDRVSSGNTIYF	TRBJ1-3	TRBD1	TRBV14	few
TGTGCCAGCACCCAAATGGACAGATTTCATCAGCCCCAGCATTTT	CASTQMDRFHQPQHF	TRBJ1-5	.	TRBV6-1	.
TGTGCTGCGGACTTTTCCTACAATGAGCAGTTCTTC	CAADFSYNEQFF	TRBJ2-1	.	TRBV30	.
TGTGCCAGCACCAACGGGGATTATGGCTACACCTTC	CASTNGDYGYTF	TRBJ1-2	.	TRBV6-5	.
TGTGCCAGCAGCAAAAGCGGAGATGAGGACAGGTCTGGGGCCAACGTCCTGACTTTC	CASSKSGDEDRSGANVLTF	TRBJ2-6	.	TRBV21-1	.
TGTGCCAGCAGCCGGAGCCGGGGGACTGGGGCCAACGTCCTGACTTTC	CASSRSRGTGANVLTF	TRBJ2-6	.	TRBV14	.
TGTGCCAGCAGTTCCGGTAGCGGGAGGGCCCGCTACGAGCAGTACTTC	CASSSGSGRARYEQYF	TRBJ2-7	TRBD2	TRBV27	.
TGTGCCAGCAGCTTATACGGGGGAACTGGGAGTGAGCAGTTCTTC	CASSLYGGTGSEQFF	TRBJ2-1	.	TRBV7-2	.
TGTGCCAGCAGCTTACGGGATACGCAGTATTTT	CASSLRDTQYF	TRBJ2-3	.	TRBV7-2	.
TGCGCCACCACTAGCGGGAGGATGAATGAGCAGTTCTTC	CATTSGRMNEQFF	TRBJ2-1	TRBD2	TRBV10-2	.
TGTGCCAGCAAGGAGGGAGAACCCTACGAGCAGTACTTC	CASKEGEPYEQYF	TRBJ2-7	.	TRBV2	.
TGTGCCAGCACACTAGCGGGTCTTTACGAGCAGTACTTC	CASTLAGLYEQYF	TRBJ2-7	TRBD2	TRBV6-1	.
TGTGCCAGTAGTATAAGCGGGGTAGTGGATCAGCCCCAGCATTTT	CASSISGVVDQPQHF	TRBJ1-5	.	TRBV19	.
TGTGCCAGCAGAGATAGCGGGAGGCAAACCTACGAGCAGTACTTC	CASRDSGRQTYEQYF	TRBJ2-7	TRBD2	TRBV6-1	.
TGTGCCAGCCATCCCCTTAGCGGCTCCTACAATGAGCAGTTCTTC	CASHPLSGSYNEQFF	TRBJ2-1	.	TRBV27	once
TGCGCCAGCAGCTTGGAAGGGAGGGACGAAAAACTGTTTTTT	CASSLEGRDEKLFF	TRBJ1-4	.	TRBV5-1	.
TGTGCCAGCAGTTCCCTCGGGCTAGCGGGCCAATCCTACAATGAGCAGTTCTTC	CASSSLGLAGQSYNEQFF	TRBJ2-1	TRBD2	TRBV5-6	.
TGTGCCAGCAGCAAAAACAGGGGGAGAGGCGCCGGGGAGCTGTTTTTT	CASSKNRGRGAGELFF	TRBJ2-2	.	TRBV21-1	few
TGTGCCAGCAGCCCCTCGTGGGGACAGGGAGGTCACGGGGAGCTGTTTTTT	CASSPSWGQGGHGELFF	TRBJ2-2	TRBD1	TRBV11-2	.
TGTGCCAGCAGCGCGCGCGGGCAGGGGTCCTACGAGCAGTACTTC	CASSARGQGSYEQYF	TRBJ2-7	.	TRBV11-1	.
TGCGCCAGCAGCCAAACTAACGAGCAGTACTTC	CASSQTNEQYF	TRBJ2-7	.	TRBV5-1	.
TGTGCCATCAGATATCAGGGGTTAAGAATGGATGGCTACACCTTC	CAIRYQGLRMDGYTF	TRBJ1-2	.	TRBV30	.
TGTGCCAGCAACTCTCCTTATTCCTACAATGAGCAGTTCTTC	CASNSPYSYNEQFF	TRBJ2-1	.	TRBV5-4	.
TGTGCCAGTAGTACAGGACAGTCCTACTCTGGAAACACCATATATTTT	CASSTGQSYSGNTIYF	TRBJ1-3	.	TRBV19	.
TGTGCCAGCAGTGAGGCGACACCATCTGGCGAGCAGTACTTC	CASSEATPSGEQYF	TRBJ2-7	.	TRBV6-1	.
TGTGCCAGTCATAGGGACTCTAACTACGAGCAGTACTTC	CASHRDSNYEQYF	TRBJ2-7	.	TRBV2	once
TGTGCCAGCAGCTTTTCTAGCGGGATAGGCGAGCAGTACTTC	CASSFSSGIGEQYF	TRBJ2-7	TRBD2	TRBV5-4	.
TGTGCCAGCAGCTCGGGACACAAAAACTCACCCCTCCACTTT	CASSSGHKNSPLHF	TRBJ1-6	.	TRBV16	.
TGTGCCAGCAGAGATCCGGGACAGAATGGCTACACCTTC	CASRDPGQNGYTF	TRBJ1-2	TRBD1	TRBV6-4	.
TGCGCCAGCAGCTTGGACGCAGGGGTGGATACGCAGTATTTT	CASSLDAGVDTQYF	TRBJ2-3	.	TRBV5-1	.
TGTGCCAGCTCCCGAGGACTAGCGGAGAGCACAGATACGCAGTATTTT	CASSRGLAESTDTQYF	TRBJ2-3	TRBD2	TRBV18	once
TGTGCCAGCAGTGGCGGGTTGGTTCGGGAGACCCAGTACTTC	CASSGGLVRETQYF	TRBJ2-5	.	TRBV6-1	medium-sized
TGTGCCACCAGCAGAGGCCTGGGGACTAGCGGATTGAGCGAGCAGTACTTC	CATSRGLGTSGLSEQYF	TRBJ2-7	TRBD2	TRBV15	.
TGTGCCAGCAGCCTTATCAACATCCGTGAGATGAGGGAGCAGTACTTC	CASSLINIREMREQYF	TRBJ2-5	.	TRBV28	.
TGTGCCAGCAGCTTGGGGGCTGCCATGATGACCCAGTACTTC	CASSLGAAMMTQYF	TRBJ2-5	.	TRBV7-2	.
TGTGCCACCCGAACAGTTTCCCCCTATAATTCACCCCTCCACTTT	CATRTVSPYNSPLHF	TRBJ1-6	.	TRBV28	.
TGTGCCAGCAGCTTAGTCCCTCCTAGGCTAGGACAAACCTACGAGCAGTACTTC	CASSLVPPRLGQTYEQYF	TRBJ2-7	.	TRBV7-6	.
TGTGCCAGCAGCCAGCTCAGGGGACAGACCTACGAGCAGTACTTC	CASSQLRGQTYEQYF	TRBJ2-7	TRBD1	TRBV4-2	.
TGTGCCAGCAGCCTCCAAGAAGCGGCCAATGAGCAGTTCTTC	CASSLQEAANEQFF	TRBJ2-1	.	TRBV2	.
TGTGCCATCAGTGAGTCTGCGGACACCGGGGAGCTGTTTTTT	CAISESADTGELFF	TRBJ2-2	.	TRBV10-3	.
TGCAGCATTGGACTAGCGGGAGTGAGGGCAGATACGCAGTATTTT	CSIGLAGVRADTQYF	TRBJ2-3	TRBD2	TRBV29-1	.
TGTGCCAGCAGTAGACGACAGGGGCTAAACATCATTCAGTACTTC	CASSRRQGLNIIQYF	TRBJ2-4	TRBD1	TRBV6-1	.
TGTGCCACCAGCAGAGAGGACGGGACTAGGGCTCCGGAGCAGTTCTTC	CATSREDGTRAPEQFF	TRBJ2-1	TRBD2	TRBV15	.
TGTGCCAGTAGTCACAGCGGGAGGGCCAACACCGGGGAGCTGTTTTTT	CASSHSGRANTGELFF	TRBJ2-2	TRBD2	TRBV19	few
TGTGCCAGCATCCTAGACAGGTCTAACTATGGCTACACCTTC	CASILDRSNYGYTF	TRBJ1-2	.	TRBV6-1	.
TGTGCCAGTAGTACCCGGGATCCTGGCTCCTACGAGCAGTACTTC	CASSTRDPGSYEQYF	TRBJ2-7	.	TRBV19	.
TGTGCCTGGAGTGTAAGCGGGATGGAAGAAAAACTGTTTTTT	CAWSVSGMEEKLFF	TRBJ1-4	.	TRBV30	.
TGTGCCTGGGGACAGGGCACCGACCCTAACTATGGCTACACCTTC	CAWGQGTDPNYGYTF	TRBJ1-2	TRBD1	TRBV30	few